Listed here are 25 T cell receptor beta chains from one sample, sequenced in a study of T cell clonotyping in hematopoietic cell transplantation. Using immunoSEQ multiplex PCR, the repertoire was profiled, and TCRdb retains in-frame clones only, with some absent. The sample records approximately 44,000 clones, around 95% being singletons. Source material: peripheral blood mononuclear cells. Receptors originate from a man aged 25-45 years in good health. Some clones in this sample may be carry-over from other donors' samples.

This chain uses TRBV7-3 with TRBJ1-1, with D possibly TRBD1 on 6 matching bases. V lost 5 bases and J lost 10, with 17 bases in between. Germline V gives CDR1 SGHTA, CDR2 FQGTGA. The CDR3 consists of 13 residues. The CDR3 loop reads CASSVNRDAVAFF. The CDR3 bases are TGTGCCAGCAGCGTGAACAGGGACGCAGTAGCTTTCTTT. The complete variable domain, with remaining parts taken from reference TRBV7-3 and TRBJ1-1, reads GAGVSQTPSNKVTEKGKYVELRCDPISGHTALYWYRQSLGQGPEFLIYFQGTGAADDSGLPNDRFFAVRPEGSVSTLKIQRTERGDSAVYLCASSVNRDAVAFFGQGTRLTVV.

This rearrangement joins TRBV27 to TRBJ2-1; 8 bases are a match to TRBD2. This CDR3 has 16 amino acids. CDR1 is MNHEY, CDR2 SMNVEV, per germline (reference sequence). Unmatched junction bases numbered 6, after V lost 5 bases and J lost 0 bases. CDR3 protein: CASSPGGTSSYNEQFF. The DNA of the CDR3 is TGTGCCAGCAGTCCGGGGGGGACTTCCTCCTACAATGAGCAGTTCTTC.

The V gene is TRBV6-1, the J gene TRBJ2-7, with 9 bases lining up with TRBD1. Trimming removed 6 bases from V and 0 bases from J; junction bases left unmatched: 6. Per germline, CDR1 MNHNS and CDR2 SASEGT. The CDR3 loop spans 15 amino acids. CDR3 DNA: TGTGCCAGCAGCCAGGGACAGGGAAGCTCCTACGAGCAGTACTTC. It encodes CASSQGQGSSYEQYF.

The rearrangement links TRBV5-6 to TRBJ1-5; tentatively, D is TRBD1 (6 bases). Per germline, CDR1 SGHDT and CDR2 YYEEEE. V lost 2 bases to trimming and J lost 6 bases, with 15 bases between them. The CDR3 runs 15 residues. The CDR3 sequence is CASSFRGGEGQPQHF. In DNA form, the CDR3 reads TGTGCCAGCAGCTTTCGCGGGGGCGAGGGTCAGCCCCAGCATTTT. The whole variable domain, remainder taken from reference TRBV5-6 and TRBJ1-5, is DAGVTQSPTHLIKTRGQQVTLRCSPKSGHDTVSWYQQALGQGPQFIFQYYEEEERQRGNFPDRFSGHQFPNYSSELNVNALLLGDSALYLCASSFRGGEGQPQHFGDGTRLSIL.

The CDR3 DNA reads as TGTGCCTGGAGTCTCAGGGGGAATGAGCAGTTCTTC. Translating gives CAWSLRGNEQFF. This chain joins TRBV30 and TRBJ2-1, with 7 bases fitting TRBD1. The V gene end was trimmed by 2 bases and the J gene end by 7 bases; junction bases not matched to a gene: 2. The length of the CDR3 is 12 residues. The germline CDR1 and CDR2 sequences are GTSNPN and SVGIG (reference sequence).

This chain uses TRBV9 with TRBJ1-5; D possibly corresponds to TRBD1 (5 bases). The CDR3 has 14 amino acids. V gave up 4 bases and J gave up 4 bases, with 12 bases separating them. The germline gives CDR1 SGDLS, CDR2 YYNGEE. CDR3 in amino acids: CASSPNRRNQPQHF. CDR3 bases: TGTGCCAGCAGCCCCAACAGGAGAAATCAGCCCCAGCATTTT.

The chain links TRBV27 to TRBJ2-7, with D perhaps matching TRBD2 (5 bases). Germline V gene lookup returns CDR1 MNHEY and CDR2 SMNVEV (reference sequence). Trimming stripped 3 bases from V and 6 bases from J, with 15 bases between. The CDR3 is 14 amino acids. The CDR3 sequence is CASSFRGDGVEQYF. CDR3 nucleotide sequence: TGTGCCAGCAGTTTTCGGGGAGACGGGGTCGAGCAGTACTTC.

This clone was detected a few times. DNA of the CDR3: TGTGCCAGTAGTCCCGGACTAGCGGGAGCCCACGAGCAGTACTTC. It codes for CASSPGLAGAHEQYF. The chain links TRBV19 to TRBJ2-7; 13 positions match TRBD2. J gave up 5 bases and V 5 bases, and 6 bases lay outside the gene matches. CDR3 length: 15 amino acids. CDR1 and CDR2 (germline): LNHDA, SQIVND (reference sequence).

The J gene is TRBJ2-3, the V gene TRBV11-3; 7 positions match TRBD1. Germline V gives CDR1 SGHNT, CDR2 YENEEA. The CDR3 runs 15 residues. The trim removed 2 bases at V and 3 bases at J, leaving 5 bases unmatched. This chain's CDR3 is CASSLPGQTTDTQYF. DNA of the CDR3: TGTGCCAGCAGCTTACCGGGACAGACTACAGATACGCAGTATTTT.

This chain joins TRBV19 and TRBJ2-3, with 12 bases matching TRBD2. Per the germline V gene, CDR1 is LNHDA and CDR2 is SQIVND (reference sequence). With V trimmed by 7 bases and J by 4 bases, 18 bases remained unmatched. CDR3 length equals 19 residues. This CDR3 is CASTLSTSGGPGVADTQYF. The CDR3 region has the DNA TGTGCCAGTACCCTCTCCACTAGCGGGGGGCCTGGGGTCGCAGATACGCAGTATTTT. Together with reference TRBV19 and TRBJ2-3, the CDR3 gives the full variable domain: DGGITQSPKYLFRKEGQNVTLSCEQNLNHDAMYWYRQDPGQGLRLIYYSQIVNDFQKGDIAEGYSVSREKKESFPLTVTSAQKNPTAFYLCASTLSTSGGPGVADTQYFGPGTRLTVL.

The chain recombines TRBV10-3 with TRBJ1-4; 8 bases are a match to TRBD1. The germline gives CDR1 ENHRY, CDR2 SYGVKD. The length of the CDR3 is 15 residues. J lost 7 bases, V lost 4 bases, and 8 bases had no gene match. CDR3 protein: CAISVSGQGAEKLFF. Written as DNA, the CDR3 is TGTGCCATCAGTGTTAGCGGACAGGGAGCTGAAAAACTGTTTTTT.

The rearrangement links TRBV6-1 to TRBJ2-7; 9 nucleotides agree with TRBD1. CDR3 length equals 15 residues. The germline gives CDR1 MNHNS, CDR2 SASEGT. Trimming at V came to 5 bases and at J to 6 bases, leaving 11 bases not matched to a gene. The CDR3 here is CASSPTGTGFSEQYF. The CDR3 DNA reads TGTGCCAGCAGTCCCACCGGGACAGGGTTTTCCGAGCAGTACTTC.

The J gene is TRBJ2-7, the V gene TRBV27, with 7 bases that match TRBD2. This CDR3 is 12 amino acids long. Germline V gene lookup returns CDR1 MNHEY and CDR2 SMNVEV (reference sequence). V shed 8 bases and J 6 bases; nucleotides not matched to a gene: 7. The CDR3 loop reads CASSMGRAEQYF. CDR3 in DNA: TGTGCCAGCTCGATGGGGAGGGCCGAGCAGTACTTC.

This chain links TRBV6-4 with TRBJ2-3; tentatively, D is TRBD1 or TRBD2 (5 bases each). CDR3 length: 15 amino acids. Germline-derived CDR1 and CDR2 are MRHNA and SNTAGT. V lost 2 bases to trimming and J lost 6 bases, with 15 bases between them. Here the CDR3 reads CASSDGGQGSDTQYF. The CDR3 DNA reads TGTGCCAGCAGTGACGGCGGGCAGGGATCCGATACGCAGTATTTT.

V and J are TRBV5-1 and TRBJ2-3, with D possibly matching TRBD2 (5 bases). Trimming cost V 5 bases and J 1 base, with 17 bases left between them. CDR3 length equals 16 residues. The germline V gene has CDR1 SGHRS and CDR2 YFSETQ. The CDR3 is CASSRAEKGGTDTQYF. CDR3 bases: TGCGCCAGCAGTCGGGCCGAGAAGGGAGGCACAGATACGCAGTATTTT.

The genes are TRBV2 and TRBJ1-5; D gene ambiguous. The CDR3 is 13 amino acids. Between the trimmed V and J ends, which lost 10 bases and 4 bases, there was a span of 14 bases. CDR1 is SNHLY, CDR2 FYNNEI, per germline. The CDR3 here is CAIRQSGNQPQHF. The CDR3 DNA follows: TGTGCCATTAGACAAAGCGGGAATCAGCCCCAGCATTTT.

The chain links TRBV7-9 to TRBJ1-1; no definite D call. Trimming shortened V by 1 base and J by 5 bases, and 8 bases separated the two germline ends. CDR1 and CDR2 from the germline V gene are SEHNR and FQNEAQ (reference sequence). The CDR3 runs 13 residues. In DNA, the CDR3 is TGTGCCAGCAGCTTAGGGCGCCGGACTGAAGCTTTCTTT. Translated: CASSLGRRTEAFF.

The CDR3 is CASSRSIGTGANVLTF. The CDR3 DNA sequence: TGTGCCAGTAGTAGGTCCATCGGGACTGGGGCCAACGTCCTGACTTTC. The chain combines TRBV19 with TRBJ2-6, with D possibly matching TRBD2 (5 bases). V lost 4 bases and J 2 bases, leaving 12 bases between the germline ends. The germline CDR1 and CDR2 sequences are LNHDA and SQIVND (reference sequence). The CDR3 covers 16 residues.

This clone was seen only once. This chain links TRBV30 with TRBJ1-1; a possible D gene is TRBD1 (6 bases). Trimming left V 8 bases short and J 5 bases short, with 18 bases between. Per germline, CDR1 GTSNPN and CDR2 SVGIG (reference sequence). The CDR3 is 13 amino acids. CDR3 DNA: TGTGCCGGGCAGGGACACCCGGGGACTGAAGCTTTCTTT. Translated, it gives CAGQGHPGTEAFF. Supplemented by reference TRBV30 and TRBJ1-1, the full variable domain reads SQTIHQWPATLVQPVGSPLSLECTVEGTSNPNLYWYRQAAGRGLQLLFYSVGIGQISSEVPQNLSASRPQDRQFILSSKKLLLSDSGFYLCAGQGHPGTEAFFGQGTRLTVV.

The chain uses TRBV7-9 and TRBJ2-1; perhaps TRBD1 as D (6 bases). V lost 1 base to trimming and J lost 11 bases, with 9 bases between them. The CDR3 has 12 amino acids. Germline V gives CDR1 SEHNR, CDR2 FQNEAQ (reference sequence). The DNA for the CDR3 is TGTGCCAGCAGCTTAGAACAGGGTAAGCAGTTCTTC. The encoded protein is CASSLEQGKQFF. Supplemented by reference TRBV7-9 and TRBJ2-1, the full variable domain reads DTGVSQNPRHKITKRGQNVTFRCDPISEHNRLYWYRQTLGQGPEFLTYFQNEAQLEKSRLLSDRFSAERPKGSFSTLEIQRTEQGDSAMYLCASSLEQGKQFFGPGTRLTVL.

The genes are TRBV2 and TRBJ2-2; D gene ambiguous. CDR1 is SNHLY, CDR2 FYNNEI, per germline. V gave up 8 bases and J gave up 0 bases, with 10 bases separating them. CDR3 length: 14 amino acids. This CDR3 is CASHDQSNTGELFF. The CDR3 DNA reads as TGTGCCAGCCACGACCAGTCGAACACCGGGGAGCTGTTTTTT. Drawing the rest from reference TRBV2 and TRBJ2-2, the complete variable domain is EPEVTQTPSHQVTQMGQEVILRCVPISNHLYFYWYRQILGQKVEFLVSFYNNEISEKSEIFDDQFSVERPDGSNFTLKIRSTKLEDSAMYFCASHDQSNTGELFFGEGSRLTVL.

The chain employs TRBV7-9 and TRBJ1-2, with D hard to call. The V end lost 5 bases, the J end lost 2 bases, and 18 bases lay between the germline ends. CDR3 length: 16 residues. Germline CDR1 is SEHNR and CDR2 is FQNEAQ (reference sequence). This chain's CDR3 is CASSQHGSSENYGYTF. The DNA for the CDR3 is TGTGCCAGCAGCCAACACGGTTCGAGTGAGAACTATGGCTACACCTTC.

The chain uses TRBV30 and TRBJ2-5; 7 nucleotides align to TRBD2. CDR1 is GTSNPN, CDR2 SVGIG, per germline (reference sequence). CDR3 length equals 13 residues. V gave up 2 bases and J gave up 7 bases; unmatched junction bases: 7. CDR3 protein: CAWSNRDYSTQYF. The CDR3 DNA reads TGTGCCTGGAGTAATCGGGACTACTCGACCCAGTACTTC.

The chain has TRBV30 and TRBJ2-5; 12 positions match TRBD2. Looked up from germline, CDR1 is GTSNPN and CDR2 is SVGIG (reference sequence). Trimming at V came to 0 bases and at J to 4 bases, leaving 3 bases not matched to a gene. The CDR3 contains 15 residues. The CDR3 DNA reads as TGTGCCTGGAGTGTGGGACTAGCGGGTATAGAGACCCAGTACTTC. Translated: CAWSVGLAGIETQYF. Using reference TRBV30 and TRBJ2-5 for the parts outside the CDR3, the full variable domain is SQTIHQWPATLVQPVGSPLSLECTVEGTSNPNLYWYRQAAGRGLQLLFYSVGIGQISSEVPQNLSASRPQDRQFILSSKKLLLSDSGFYLCAWSVGLAGIETQYFGPGTRLLVL.

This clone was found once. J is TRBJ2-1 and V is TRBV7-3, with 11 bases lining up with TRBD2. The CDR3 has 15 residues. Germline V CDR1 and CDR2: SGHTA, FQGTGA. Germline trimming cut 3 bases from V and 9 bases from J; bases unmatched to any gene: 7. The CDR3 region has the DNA TGTGCCAGCAGCTTTACTAGCGGGAGTCAAGGTGAGCAGTTCTTC. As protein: CASSFTSGSQGEQFF.